The 3 T cell receptor beta chains below come from one sample, sequenced in a study of tumor and adjacent non-tumor tissue in lung cancer. A modified ARM-PCR protocol with three rounds of nested PCR amplified TCRbeta. TCRdb passed the multiplex PCR reads through MiXCR, listing each CDR3 protein once. The sample has more than 85,000 distinct CDR3 sequences, 65% seen once. This sample's RNA came from whole unsorted tissue. This non-tumor lung sample came from over 3 cm beyond the tumor edge. The sample consisted of distant non-tumor lung tissue. The receptors were gathered from a man aged 25-45 years with non-small cell lung cancer.

As for this clonotype: This may be a read error: a much more frequent sequence differs by one nucleotide. The CDR3 nucleotides are TGCGCCAGCAGCCAAGATTCCTCACCTTGGACAGGGTGGGAGACCCAGTACTTC. Amino acid sequence: CASSQDSSPWTGWETQYF. V is TRBV4-1 and J is TRBJ2-5; 8 nucleotides match TRBD1. This CDR3 has 18 residues. J was trimmed by 5 bases and V by 0 bases; bases with no gene match: 14. Germline CDR1 is MGHRA and CDR2 is YSYEKL.

A note on this clonotype: This may come from a read error, since a much larger clone is one base off. The V gene is TRBV20-1, the J gene TRBJ1-4; D remains unclear. Germline V gene lookup returns CDR1 DFQATT and CDR2 SNEGSKA (reference sequence). The CDR3 has 16 residues. The CDR3 DNA reads TGCGGTGCTAGAGATGATGGGCTAAATTCTAATGAAAAACTGTTTTTT. As protein: CGARDDGLNSNEKLFF.

This clonotype was observed once. This sequence may be a read error, since a much larger clone differs from it by one base. V is TRBV6-5 and J is TRBJ2-6; D may be TRBD2 (6 bases). V dropped 11 bases and J dropped 1 base, with 21 bases sitting between them. The CDR3 consists of 17 residues. Looked up from germline, CDR1 is MNHEY and CDR2 is SVGAGI. The CDR3 DNA sequence: TGTGCCGGCACTTACAGATTTGGGGGGTCTGGGGCCAACGTCCTGACTTTC. Amino acids: CAGTYRFGGSGANVLTF.